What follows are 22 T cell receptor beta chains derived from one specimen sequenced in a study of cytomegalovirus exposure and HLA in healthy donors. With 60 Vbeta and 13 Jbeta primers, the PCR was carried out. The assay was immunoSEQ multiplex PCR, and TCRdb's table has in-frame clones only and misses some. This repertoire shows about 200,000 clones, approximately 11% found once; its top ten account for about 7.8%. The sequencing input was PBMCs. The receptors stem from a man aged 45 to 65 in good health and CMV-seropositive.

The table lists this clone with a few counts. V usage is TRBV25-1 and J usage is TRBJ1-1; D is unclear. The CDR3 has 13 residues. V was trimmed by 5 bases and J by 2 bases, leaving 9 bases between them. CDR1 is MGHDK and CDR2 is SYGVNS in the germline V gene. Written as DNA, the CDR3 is TGTGCCAGCAGTCAGGAATTTAACACTGAAGCTTTCTTT. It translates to CASSQEFNTEAFF.

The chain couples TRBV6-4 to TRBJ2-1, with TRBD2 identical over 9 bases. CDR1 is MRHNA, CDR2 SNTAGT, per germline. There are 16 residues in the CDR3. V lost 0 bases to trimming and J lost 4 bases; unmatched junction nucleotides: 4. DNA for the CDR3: TGTGCCAGCAGTGACTCGGGGCGGGGGGGGTACAATGAGCAGTTCTTC. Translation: CASSDSGRGGYNEQFF.

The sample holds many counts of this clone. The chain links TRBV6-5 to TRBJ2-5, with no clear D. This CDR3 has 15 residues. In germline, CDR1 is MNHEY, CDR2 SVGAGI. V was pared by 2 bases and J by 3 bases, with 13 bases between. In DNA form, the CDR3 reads TGTGCCAGCAGTTACACGACTGTTCCTAAAGAGACCCAGTACTTC. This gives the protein CASSYTTVPKETQYF.

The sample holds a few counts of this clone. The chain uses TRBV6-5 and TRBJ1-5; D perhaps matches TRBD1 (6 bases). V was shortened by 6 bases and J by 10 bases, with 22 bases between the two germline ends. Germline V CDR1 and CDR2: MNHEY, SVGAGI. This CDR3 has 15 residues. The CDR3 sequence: CASRPQGTSKSPQHF. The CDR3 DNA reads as TGTGCCAGCAGACCACAGGGTACATCCAAGAGTCCCCAGCATTTT.

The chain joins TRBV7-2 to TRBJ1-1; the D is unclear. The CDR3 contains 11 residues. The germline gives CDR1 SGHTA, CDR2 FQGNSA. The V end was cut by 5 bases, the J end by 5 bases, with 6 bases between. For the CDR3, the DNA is TGTGCCAGCAGCGGGAGAACTGAAGCTTTCTTT. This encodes CASSGRTEAFF.

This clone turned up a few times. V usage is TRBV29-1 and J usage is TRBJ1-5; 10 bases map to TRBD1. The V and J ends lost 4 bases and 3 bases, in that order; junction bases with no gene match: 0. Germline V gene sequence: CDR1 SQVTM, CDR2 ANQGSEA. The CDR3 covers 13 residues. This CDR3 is CSVGQGANQPQHF. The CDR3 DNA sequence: TGCAGCGTTGGACAGGGGGCCAATCAGCCCCAGCATTTT.

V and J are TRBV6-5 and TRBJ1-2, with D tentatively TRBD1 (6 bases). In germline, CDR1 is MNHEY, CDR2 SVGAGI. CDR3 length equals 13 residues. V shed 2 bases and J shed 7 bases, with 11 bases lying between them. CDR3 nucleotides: TGTGCCAGCAGTTACACATACAGGGCTGGCTACACCTTC. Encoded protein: CASSYTYRAGYTF.

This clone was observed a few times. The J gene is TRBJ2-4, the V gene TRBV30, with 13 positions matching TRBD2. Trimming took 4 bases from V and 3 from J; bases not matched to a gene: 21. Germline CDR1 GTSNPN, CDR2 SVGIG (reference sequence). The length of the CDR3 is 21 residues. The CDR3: CAWTLPRTSGGYSEGKNIQYF. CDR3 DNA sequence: TGTGCCTGGACCCTCCCCCGGACTAGCGGGGGATACTCCGAGGGCAAAAACATTCAGTACTTC.

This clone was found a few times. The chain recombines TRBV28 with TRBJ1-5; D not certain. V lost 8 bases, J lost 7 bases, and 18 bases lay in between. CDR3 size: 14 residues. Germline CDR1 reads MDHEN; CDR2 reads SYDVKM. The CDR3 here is CASERGPGGQPQHF. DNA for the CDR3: TGTGCCAGCGAAAGAGGCCCGGGAGGGCAGCCCCAGCATTTT.

Here the CDR3 DNA reads TGCAGTGCTAGAGATCTTTACATTCAGTACTTC. It translates to CSARDLYIQYF. This chain joins TRBV20-1 and TRBJ2-4; D call uncertain. The CDR3 is 11 residues long. The germline gives CDR1 DFQATT, CDR2 SNEGSKA (reference sequence). V shed 0 bases and J shed 8 bases, with 5 bases lying between them.

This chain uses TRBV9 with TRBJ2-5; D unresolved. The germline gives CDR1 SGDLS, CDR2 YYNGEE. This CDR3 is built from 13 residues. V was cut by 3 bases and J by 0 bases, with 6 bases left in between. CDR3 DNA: TGTGCCAGCAGCGGGGCCTACCAAGAGACCCAGTACTTC. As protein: CASSGAYQETQYF.

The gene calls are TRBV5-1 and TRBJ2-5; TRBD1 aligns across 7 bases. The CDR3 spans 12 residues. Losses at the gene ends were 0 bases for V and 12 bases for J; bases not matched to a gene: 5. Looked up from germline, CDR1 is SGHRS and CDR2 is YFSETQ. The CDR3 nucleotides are TGCGCCAGCAGCTTGGGGGGACAGAGGGAGTACTTC. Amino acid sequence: CASSLGGQREYF.

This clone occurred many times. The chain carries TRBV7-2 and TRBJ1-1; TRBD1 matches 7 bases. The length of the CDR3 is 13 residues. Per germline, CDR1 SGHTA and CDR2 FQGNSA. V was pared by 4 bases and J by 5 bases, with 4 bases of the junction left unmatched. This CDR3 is CASSSPGGTEAFF. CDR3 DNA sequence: TGTGCCAGCAGCTCCCCAGGGGGAACTGAAGCTTTCTTT.

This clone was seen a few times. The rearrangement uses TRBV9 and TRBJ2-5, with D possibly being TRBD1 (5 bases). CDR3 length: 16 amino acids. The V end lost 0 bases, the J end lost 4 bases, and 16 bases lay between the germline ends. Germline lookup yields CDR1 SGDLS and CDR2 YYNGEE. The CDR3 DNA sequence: TGTGCCAGCAGCGTAGCGCCGGCAGGGCCGAGAGAGACCCAGTACTTC. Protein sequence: CASSVAPAGPRETQYF.

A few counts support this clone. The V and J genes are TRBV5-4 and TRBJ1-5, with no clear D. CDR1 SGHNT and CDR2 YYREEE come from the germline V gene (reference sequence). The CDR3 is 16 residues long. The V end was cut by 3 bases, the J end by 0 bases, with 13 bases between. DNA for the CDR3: TGTGCCAGCAGCTGGGGAGGTCAGGTTAGCAATCAGCCCCAGCATTTT. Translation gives CASSWGGQVSNQPQHF.

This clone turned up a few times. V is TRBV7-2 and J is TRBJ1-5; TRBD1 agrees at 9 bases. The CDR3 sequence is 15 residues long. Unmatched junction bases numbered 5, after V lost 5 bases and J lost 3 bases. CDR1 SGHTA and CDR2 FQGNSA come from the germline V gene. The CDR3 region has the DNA TGTGCCAGCAGCCTGGACAGGGGCCACAATCAGCCCCAGCATTTT. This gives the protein CASSLDRGHNQPQHF.

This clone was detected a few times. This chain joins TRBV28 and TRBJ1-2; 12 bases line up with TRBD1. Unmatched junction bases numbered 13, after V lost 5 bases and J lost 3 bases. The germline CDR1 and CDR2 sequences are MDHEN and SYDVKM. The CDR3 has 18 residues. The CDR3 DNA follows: TGTGCCAGCAGTGCCTCCTTCGGGACAGGGGGCTGGTACTATGGCTACACCTTC. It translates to CASSASFGTGGWYYGYTF.

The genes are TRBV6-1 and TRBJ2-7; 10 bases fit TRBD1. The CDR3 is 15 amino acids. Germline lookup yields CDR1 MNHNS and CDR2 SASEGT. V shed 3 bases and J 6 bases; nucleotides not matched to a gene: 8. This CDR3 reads CASSDWDRGFSEQYV. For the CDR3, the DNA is TGTGCCAGCAGTGACTGGGACAGGGGATTTTCCGAGCAGTACGTC.

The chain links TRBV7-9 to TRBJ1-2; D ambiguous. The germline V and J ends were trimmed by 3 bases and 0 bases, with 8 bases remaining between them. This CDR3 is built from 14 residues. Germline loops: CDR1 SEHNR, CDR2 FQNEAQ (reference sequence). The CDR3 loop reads CASSLGRANYGYTF. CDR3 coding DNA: TGTGCCAGCAGCTTGGGCAGAGCTAACTATGGCTACACCTTC.

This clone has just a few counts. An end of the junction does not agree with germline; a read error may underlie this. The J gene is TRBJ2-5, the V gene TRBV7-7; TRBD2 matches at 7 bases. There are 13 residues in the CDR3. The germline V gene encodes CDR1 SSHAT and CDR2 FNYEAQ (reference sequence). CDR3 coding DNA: TGTGCTAGCAGCTTAGTCGGGGGGGAGACCCAGTACTTC. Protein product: CASSLVGGETQYF.

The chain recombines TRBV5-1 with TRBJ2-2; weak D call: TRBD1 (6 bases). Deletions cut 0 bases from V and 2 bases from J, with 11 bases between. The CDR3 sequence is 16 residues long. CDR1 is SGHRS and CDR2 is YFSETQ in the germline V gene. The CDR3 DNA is TGCGCCAGCAGCTTGGAGTGGGACATAAACACCGGGGAGCTGTTTTTT. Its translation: CASSLEWDINTGELFF.

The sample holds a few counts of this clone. The CDR3 region has the DNA TGTGCCAGTAGTTTTAGACACTCCCCCGGGGCTGAAGCTTTCTTT. Its translation: CASSFRHSPGAEAFF. The chain employs TRBV19 and TRBJ1-1; D unclear. This CDR3 contains 15 residues. Trimming removed 5 bases at V and 6 bases at J, with 19 bases between. Germline values: CDR1 LNHDA, CDR2 SQIVND (reference sequence).